This T cell receptor beta chain was retrieved from a study of T cell responses to AZD1222 COVID-19 vaccine. Sequencing used immunoSEQ multiplex PCR; TCRdb keeps in-frame clones, though not all of them. The table includes about 130,000 clones, 86% detected once. CDR3 size: 18 residues. V lost 2 bases and J 5 bases, leaving 25 bases between the germline ends. Germline CDR1 is SGHVS and CDR2 is FNYEAQ. This TCR was sampled from an adult in good health. The chain is built from TRBV7-6 and TRBJ2-7; the D gene is possibly TRBD2 (5 bases). The sequenced sample was peripheral blood, obtained on day 0 of AZD1222 vaccination. For the CDR3, the DNA is TGTGCCAGCAGCTTATTTTCGGGCGAGGGTAAACGTGGCCACGAGCAGTACTTC. Protein product: CASSLFSGEGKRGHEQYF.